This T cell receptor beta chain is drawn from a study of blood T cell repertoires in COVID-19. Only in-frame clones appear in the TCRdb table, and some are missing; sequencing was by immunoSEQ multiplex PCR. The sample includes over 110,000 clones, over 75% of them seen just once. The trim removed 6 bases at V and 2 bases at J, leaving 10 bases unmatched. The germline gives CDR1 LGHNT, CDR2 FRNRAP. The CDR3 consists of 15 residues. The receptor was isolated from a man in his fifties or sixties in a cohort exposed to, infected with or recovered from COVID-19 (not recorded which). Material for sequencing was PBMCs or T cells enriched from blood (not recorded which). The genes are TRBV12-5 and TRBJ2-7; 7 positions match TRBD2. The CDR3 loop is CASGSYSSGTYEQYF. CDR3 nucleotides: TGTGCTAGTGGCTCCTACTCTAGCGGAACCTACGAGCAGTACTTC.